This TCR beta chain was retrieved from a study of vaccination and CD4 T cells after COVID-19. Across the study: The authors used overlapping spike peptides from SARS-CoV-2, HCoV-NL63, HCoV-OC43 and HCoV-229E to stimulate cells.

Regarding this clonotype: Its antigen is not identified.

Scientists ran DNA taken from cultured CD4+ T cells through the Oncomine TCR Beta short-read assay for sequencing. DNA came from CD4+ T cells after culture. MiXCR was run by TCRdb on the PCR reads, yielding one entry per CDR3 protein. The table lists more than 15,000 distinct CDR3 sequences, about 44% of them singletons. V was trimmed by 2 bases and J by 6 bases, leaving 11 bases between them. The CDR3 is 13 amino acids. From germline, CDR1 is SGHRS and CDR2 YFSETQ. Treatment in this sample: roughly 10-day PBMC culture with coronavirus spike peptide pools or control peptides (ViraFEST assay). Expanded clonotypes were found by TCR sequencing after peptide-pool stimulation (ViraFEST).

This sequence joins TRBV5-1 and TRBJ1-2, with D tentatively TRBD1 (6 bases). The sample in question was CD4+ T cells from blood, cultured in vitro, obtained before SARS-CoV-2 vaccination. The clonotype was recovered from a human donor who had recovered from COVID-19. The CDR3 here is CASSFRGLDGYTF. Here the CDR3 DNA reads TGCGCCAGCAGCTTCAGGGGCTTGGATGGCTACACCTTC.